These T cell receptor beta chains were read from a single sample in a study of blood T cell repertoires in COVID-19. Sequencing was performed with immunoSEQ multiplex PCR; in TCRdb, only in-frame clones are kept and a portion is missing. The data show around 70,000 clones, roughly nine tenths seen once. The sequencing input was peripheral blood. These TCRs come from a human donor in a cohort sampled during active COVID-19. CDR3s include the opening cysteine and the closing phenylalanine or tryptophan. The D gene is left open where the match is weak. A row's size may be missing; if present it is once, few, many or a size class.

d_gene | abundance | j_gene | v_gene | CDR3nt | CDR3aa
TRBD2 | . | TRBJ2-7 | TRBV7-2 | TGTGCCAGCAGAGCGGGAGGCCTGAGCTCCTACGAGCAGTACTTC | CASRAGGLSSYEQYF
TRBD1 | once | TRBJ1-1 | TRBV28 | TGTGCCAGCAGTTCATACAGGGGGATGAACACTGAAGCTTTCTTT | CASSSYRGMNTEAFF
. | . | TRBJ2-3 | TRBV29-1 | TGCAGCGTTGGCCCCAGGGGTAGCAATGAAGATACGCAGTATTTT | CSVGPRGSNEDTQYF
. | . | TRBJ1-2 | TRBV18 | TGTGCCAGCTCCCCGATAAACAGAGATCCTAACTATGGCTACACCTTC | CASSPINRDPNYGYTF
. | . | TRBJ2-4 | TRBV7-9 | TGTGCCAGCAGCTTAGTGCCAGATCTAGCCAAAAACATTCAGTACTTC | CASSLVPDLAKNIQYF
TRBD1 | . | TRBJ2-5 | TRBV7-2 | TGTGCCAGCAGTTACGACAGGGACCGGCAAGAGACCCAGTACTTC | CASSYDRDRQETQYF
TRBD2 | . | TRBJ2-1 | TRBV28 | TGTGCCAGCAGTCTTAAGACTAGCGGGAGCAATGAGCAGTTCTTC | CASSLKTSGSNEQFF
. | . | TRBJ2-7 | TRBV11-2 | TGTGCCAGCAGCTTAGTAGGCCAGGGGTTTTCTAACGAGCAGTACTTC | CASSLVGQGFSNEQYF
TRBD2 | . | TRBJ2-7 | TRBV2 | TGTGCCAGCAGTCTCTTAGCGGGAGGGTCCGGGCAGTACTTC | CASSLLAGGSGQYF
TRBD1 | . | TRBJ1-3 | TRBV6-6 | TGTGCCAGCAGGCCGGGACAGGCCGTCTCTGGAAACACCATATATTTT | CASRPGQAVSGNTIYF
. | . | TRBJ2-3 | TRBV3-1/TRBV3-2 | TGTGCCAGCAGTACTAGCTCTATCAGCACAGATACGCAGTATTTT | CASSTSSISTDTQYF
. | . | TRBJ2-5 | TRBV6-2/TRBV6-3 | TGTGCCAGCAGCAAATTAGGGAGAGAGACCCAGTACTTC | CASSKLGRETQYF
. | . | TRBJ1-5 | TRBV30 | TGTGCCTGGAATTGGGGGGAGGGTCAGCCCCAGCATTTT | CAWNWGEGQPQHF
TRBD1 | . | TRBJ1-6 | TRBV6-5 | TGTGCCAGCAGTAACCACAGGGGGAACAATTCACCCCTCCACTTT | CASSNHRGNNSPLHF
TRBD1 | . | TRBJ1-6 | TRBV5-4 | TGTGCCAGCAGCCCCACCCTCGACAGGGACCAATCACCCCTCCACTTT | CASSPTLDRDQSPLHF
TRBD1 | . | TRBJ2-3 | TRBV30 | TGTGCCTGGAGGGGAACAGGGGCAGATACGCAGTATTTT | CAWRGTGADTQYF
TRBD1 | . | TRBJ1-1 | TRBV11-3 | TGTGCCAGCAGCTTAGATGGGGACAGTGAAGCTTTCTTT | CASSLDGDSEAFF
TRBD1 | . | TRBJ1-3 | TRBV9 | TGTGCCAGCAGCCAGGGGCAGGGGGCAATTGGAAACACCATATATTTT | CASSQGQGAIGNTIYF
. | . | TRBJ1-1 | TRBV5-1 | TGCGCCAGCAGCTTGGGCACTAGCACTGAAGCTTTCTTT | CASSLGTSTEAFF
. | . | TRBJ2-3 | TRBV7-2 | TGTGCCAGCAGCGCAGGGAGCACAGATACGCAGTATTTT | CASSAGSTDTQYF
. | . | TRBJ2-5 | TRBV19 | TGTGCCAGTAGACATACAGGAGTCCAAGAGACCCAGTACTTC | CASRHTGVQETQYF
. | . | TRBJ1-5 | TRBV5-6 | TGTGCCAGCAGCTCCAGAGGAAGCAATCAGCCCCAGCATTTT | CASSSRGSNQPQHF
TRBD1 | . | TRBJ1-6 | TRBV5-1 | TGCGCCAGCAGCTCCGAGACAGGGGACAATTCACCCCTCCACTTT | CASSSETGDNSPLHF
TRBD1 | . | TRBJ2-1 | TRBV18 | TGTGCCAGCTCACCACCGGGGACAGCAACCTACAATGAGCAGTTCTTC | CASSPPGTATYNEQFF
. | few | TRBJ2-3 | TRBV29-1 | TGCAGCGTGAGGAGGGACGAAGCAGATACGCAGTATTTT | CSVRRDEADTQYF
TRBD2 | . | TRBJ2-1 | TRBV29-1 | TGCAGCGGTCAGCGGGACTCCTACAATGAGCAGTTCTTC | CSGQRDSYNEQFF
. | once | TRBJ2-5 | TRBV11-3 | TGTGCCAGCAGCTTAGGCAGAAACCAAGAGACCCAGTACTTC | CASSLGRNQETQYF
. | . | TRBJ2-3 | TRBV5-1 | TGCGCCAGCAGCTTATCACGGGGAACAGATACGCAGTATTTT | CASSLSRGTDTQYF
. | once | TRBJ1-3 | TRBV5-6 | TGTGCCAGCAGCTTGTATCCAGGGCCTACTGGAAACACCATATATTTT | CASSLYPGPTGNTIYF
. | . | TRBJ2-7 | TRBV5-6 | TGTGCCAGCAGCTTGGGTGCAGACACGGCCTACGAGCAGTACTTC | CASSLGADTAYEQYF
TRBD1 | once | TRBJ2-2 | TRBV19 | TGTGCCAGTACCCTGACAGGGGTCACCGGGGAGCTGTTTTTT | CASTLTGVTGELFF
. | . | TRBJ2-5 | TRBV3-1/TRBV3-2 | TGTGCCAGCACGGGGGACCAAGAGACCCAGTACTTC | CASTGDQETQYF
TRBD2 | . | TRBJ2-1 | TRBV2 | TGTGCCAGCAGTGAAGAAGCGGGGGCTTACAATGAGCAGTTCTTC | CASSEEAGAYNEQFF
. | . | TRBJ2-2 | TRBV7-3 | TGTGCCAGCAGCGCCTCCGGGACTCTGAACACCGGGGAGCTGTTTTTT | CASSASGTLNTGELFF
TRBD2 | . | TRBJ2-3 | TRBV7-2 | TGTGCCAGCAGCAGGACTAGCGGGAGAAGCACAGATACGCAGTATTTT | CASSRTSGRSTDTQYF
. | once | TRBJ2-1 | TRBV24-1 | TGTGCCACCTCCCGGGGGAGCTCCTACAATGAGCAGTTCTTC | CATSRGSSYNEQFF
. | . | TRBJ2-7 | TRBV5-1 | TGCGCCAGCAGCGAACAAGGCGGGTCAGAGCAGTACTTC | CASSEQGGSEQYF
TRBD2 | . | TRBJ2-5 | TRBV11-2 | TGTGCCAGCAGCCATCAAGCGGGGGGGGCAGAGACCCAGTACTTC | CASSHQAGGAETQYF
. | . | TRBJ1-4 | TRBV7-8 | TGTGCCAGCACCCAATTACGGGGAATTAATGAAAAACTGTTTTTT | CASTQLRGINEKLFF
. | . | TRBJ2-5 | TRBV12-3/TRBV12-4 | TGTGCCAGCAGGGGTGACACACAAGAGACCCAGTACTTC | CASRGDTQETQYF
TRBD2 | . | TRBJ2-3 | TRBV6-2/TRBV6-3 | TGTGCCAGCAGTTACCTCGGGGCGGGAGAGGGCACAGATACGCAGTATTTT | CASSYLGAGEGTDTQYF
. | . | TRBJ2-3 | TRBV6-6 | TGTGCCAGCAGTTACGAGGGGGGGCCGACAGATACGCAGTATTTT | CASSYEGGPTDTQYF
TRBD1 | . | TRBJ2-7 | TRBV5-1 | TGCGCCAGCAGCTTGGGCGGACAGGGGGACTACGAGCAGTACTTC | CASSLGGQGDYEQYF
TRBD1 | . | TRBJ1-6 | TRBV4-3 | TGCGCCAGCAGCCGGACAGGGGAGAATTCACCCCTCCACTTT | CASSRTGENSPLHF
TRBD2 | once | TRBJ2-3 | TRBV27 | TGTGCCAGCAGCCGCGGACTAGCGGGCACAGATACGCAGTATTTT | CASSRGLAGTDTQYF
TRBD2 | . | TRBJ2-3 | TRBV6-5 | TGTGCCAGCAGCCCCCTAGCGGGGGGGGTAGATACGCAGTATTTT | CASSPLAGGVDTQYF
TRBD1 | . | TRBJ2-5 | TRBV18 | TGTGCCAGCTCACAAGGACAGGGAGAAGGGGAGACCCAGTACTTC | CASSQGQGEGETQYF
. | . | TRBJ1-1 | TRBV5-1 | TGCGCCAGCAGCCTGGACATTAACACTGAAGCTTTCTTT | CASSLDINTEAFF
. | . | TRBJ2-1 | TRBV7-2 | TGTGCCAGCAGCCTTGGACTGAACAATGAGCAGTTCTTC | CASSLGLNNEQFF
. | . | TRBJ2-5 | TRBV10-3 | TGTGCCATCAGTCCGAGGGGGGGGGAGACCCAGTACTTC | CAISPRGGETQYF